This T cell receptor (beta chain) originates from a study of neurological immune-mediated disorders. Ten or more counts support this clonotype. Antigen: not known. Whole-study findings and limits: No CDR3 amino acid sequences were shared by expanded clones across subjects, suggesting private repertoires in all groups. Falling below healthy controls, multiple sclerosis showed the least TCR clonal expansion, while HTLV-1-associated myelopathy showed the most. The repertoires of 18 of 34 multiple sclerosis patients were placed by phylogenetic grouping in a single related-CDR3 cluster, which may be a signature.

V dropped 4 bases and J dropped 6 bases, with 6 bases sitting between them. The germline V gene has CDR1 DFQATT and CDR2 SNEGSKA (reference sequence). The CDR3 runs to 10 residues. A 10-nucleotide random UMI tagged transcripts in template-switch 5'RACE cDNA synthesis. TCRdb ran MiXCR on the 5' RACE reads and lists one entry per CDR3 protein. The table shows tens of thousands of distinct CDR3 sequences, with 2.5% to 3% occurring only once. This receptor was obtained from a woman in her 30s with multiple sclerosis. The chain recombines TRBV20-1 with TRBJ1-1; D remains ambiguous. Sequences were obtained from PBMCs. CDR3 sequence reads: CSAIRAEAFF. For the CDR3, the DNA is TGCAGTGCTATCCGGGCTGAAGCTTTCTTT.